A selection of T cell receptor beta chains follows, all from one sample in a study of blood T cell repertoires in COVID-19. The repertoire was sequenced with immunoSEQ multiplex PCR; TCRdb's copy has only in-frame clones and lacks some. The profile shows around 300,000 clones, just over 85% of them singletons. Source material: peripheral blood. These TCRs come from a woman in her thirties with active or convalescent COVID-19. Each CDR3 is given with its conserved first and last residue. The D gene is left open where the match is weak. Clone size is given for some rows only: seen once, a few or many times, or a class if the clone is expanded.

clone size,D gene,V gene,CDR3 length,J gene,CDR3 DNA,CDR3 protein
-,-,TRBV6-5,13,TRBJ2-3,TGTGCCAGCTATAGTGGGACTTCAGATACGCAGTATTTT,CASYSGTSDTQYF
-,-,TRBV6-1,15,TRBJ1-1,TGTGCCAGCAGTGAAGGTAGGGGGAGGAACACTGAAGCTTTCTTT,CASSEGRGRNTEAFF
-,-,TRBV19,12,TRBJ2-3,TGTGCCAGTACGGGACTCGGGGATACGCAGTATTTT,CASTGLGDTQYF
-,TRBD1,TRBV18,16,TRBJ1-2,TGTGCCAGCTCATCCAGGGACAGGGCCCTGAGCTATGGCTACACCTTC,CASSSRDRALSYGYTF
-,-,TRBV6-2/TRBV6-3,16,TRBJ1-3,TGTGCCAGCAGCCTGGGCAGGATCAGCTCTGGAAACACCATATATTTT,CASSLGRISSGNTIYF
once,-,TRBV9,14,TRBJ1-1,TGTGCCAGCAGCGTAACAGGGCGAAACACTGAAGCTTTCTTT,CASSVTGRNTEAFF
-,-,TRBV19,14,TRBJ1-3,TGTGCCAGTAGGTTGGGGGCCTCTGGAAACACCATATATTTT,CASRLGASGNTIYF
-,-,TRBV3-1/TRBV3-2,15,TRBJ1-2,TGTGCCAGCAGCCCTCAGACAGGTTTGGTCCATGGCTACACCTTC,CASSPQTGLVHGYTF
-,-,TRBV6-2/TRBV6-3,18,TRBJ2-6,TGTGCCAGCAGTCCCTTAAAACGGGTCCGCCCTGGGGCCAACGTCCTGACTTTC,CASSPLKRVRPGANVLTF
once,-,TRBV27,13,TRBJ1-1,TGTGCCAGCAGTCAAGGGAGCGGCACTGAAGCTTTCTTT,CASSQGSGTEAFF
-,TRBD1,TRBV5-6,13,TRBJ2-1,TGTGCCAGCAGCTTGAACAGGGGCAATGAGCAGTTCTTC,CASSLNRGNEQFF
-,-,TRBV4-3,13,TRBJ2-3,TGCGCCAGCAGCCAAGATTTAACAGATACGCAGTATTTT,CASSQDLTDTQYF
once,TRBD1,TRBV4-1,20,TRBJ2-7,TGCGCCAGCAGCCTACTGGAGACAGGGTCCTTACTCACATCGCCCTACGAGCAGTACTTC,CASSLLETGSLLTSPYEQYF
-,-,TRBV15,13,TRBJ2-3,TGTGCCACCAGCAGAGATCTACAGAATACGCAGTATTTT,CATSRDLQNTQYF
-,TRBD1,TRBV30,14,TRBJ1-4,TGTGCCTGGAGAGGACAGGGGAGTAATGAAAAACTGTTTTTT,CAWRGQGSNEKLFF
-,TRBD1,TRBV29-1,13,TRBJ1-4,TGCAGCGTCCGGGACAGTTCTAATGAAAAACTGTTTTTT,CSVRDSSNEKLFF
-,-,TRBV7-2,16,TRBJ1-3,TGTGCCAGCAGCTCGGGGGTTGGACTCGGGGGAAACACCATATATTTT,CASSSGVGLGGNTIYF
-,TRBD1,TRBV18,16,TRBJ1-4,TGTGCCAGCTCACCCCCGGGACAGGGCTTTAATGAAAAACTGTTTTTT,CASSPPGQGFNEKLFF
-,TRBD1,TRBV7-2,18,TRBJ1-4,TGTGCCAGCAGCTTAGCACTAACTACAGGGGGCGCGAATGAAAAACTGTTTTTT,CASSLALTTGGANEKLFF
-,-,TRBV6-2/TRBV6-3,15,TRBJ1-1,TGTGCCAGCAGTTATATGCGGGGCGGTGTGAATGAAGCTTTCTTT,CASSYMRGGVNEAFF
-,-,TRBV6-2/TRBV6-3,18,TRBJ1-5,TGTGCCAGCAGTTACGAATCCGGGTCAGGGGCATTTAATCAGCCCCAGCATTTT,CASSYESGSGAFNQPQHF
-,TRBD1,TRBV7-2,15,TRBJ1-6,TGTGCCAGCAGCTTAGTGACAGGGGTGAATTCACCCCTCCACTTT,CASSLVTGVNSPLHF
-,-,TRBV19,13,TRBJ2-7,TGTGCCAGTAGCCGGGGACTCTCCTACGAGCAGTACTTC,CASSRGLSYEQYF
-,TRBD2,TRBV6-5,14,TRBJ2-3,TGTGCCAGCAGTAGCGGGGGGGCCAGGAATACGCAGTATTTT,CASSSGGARNTQYF
once,TRBD1,TRBV13,14,TRBJ1-3,TGTGCCAGCCGTACTACAGGGGTCGGAAACACCATATATTTT,CASRTTGVGNTIYF
-,TRBD1,TRBV4-1,15,TRBJ1-2,TGCGCCAGCAGCGGACCCGGGACAGGGGGCTTTGGCTACACCTTC,CASSGPGTGGFGYTF
-,-,TRBV7-3,14,TRBJ2-3,TGTGCCAGCAGCATCCGGGGAGACACAGATACGCAGTATTTT,CASSIRGDTDTQYF
once,TRBD2,TRBV28,15,TRBJ2-5,TGTGCCAGCATGAGGCTAGCGGGGGCCGGAGGGACCCAGTACTTC,CASMRLAGAGGTQYF
-,TRBD1,TRBV5-6,15,TRBJ2-7,TGTGCCAGCAGCACCCGACAGGGACACTCCTACGAGCAGTACTTC,CASSTRQGHSYEQYF
-,TRBD1,TRBV27,16,TRBJ1-1,TGTGCCGCCAGAGATCGACCGGGACAGGGAAACACTGAAGCTTTCTTT,CAARDRPGQGNTEAFF
-,TRBD2,TRBV2,18,TRBJ2-3,TGTGCCAGCAGCGCCCCCGGGGGACTAGCGGGGGGGACAGATACGCAGTATTTT,CASSAPGGLAGGTDTQYF
-,-,TRBV7-2,15,TRBJ2-1,TGTGCCAGCAGCTTATTCCTAGGAGGGAGCAATGAGCAGTTCTTC,CASSLFLGGSNEQFF
-,TRBD2,TRBV6-1,17,TRBJ2-7,TGTGCCAGCAGTGATCTTGCGGGGGGGCCTGTCACGAACGAGCAGTACTTC,CASSDLAGGPVTNEQYF
-,TRBD1,TRBV4-2,17,TRBJ1-1,TGTGCCAGCAGCCAGAGATATGGGACAGGGGCGAACACTGAAGCTTTCTTT,CASSQRYGTGANTEAFF
-,TRBD2,TRBV9,15,TRBJ2-1,TGTGCCAGCAGCACCTGGGGTAGCGGGGACCATGAGCAGTTCTTC,CASSTWGSGDHEQFF
once,TRBD1,TRBV18,16,TRBJ1-1,TGTGCCAGCTCACCGCAAATTGGACAGGGGACCACTGAAGCTTTCTTT,CASSPQIGQGTTEAFF
-,-,TRBV5-6,15,TRBJ2-7,TGTGCCAGCAGCTCCTATGTTAGGAGCTCCTACGAGCAGTACTTC,CASSSYVRSSYEQYF
-,TRBD1,TRBV4-2,16,TRBJ2-5,TGTGCCAGCAGCCAAGATAGGGGGACAGGACAAGAGACCCAGTACTTC,CASSQDRGTGQETQYF
-,TRBD1,TRBV6-5,16,TRBJ1-6,TGTGCCAGCAGTTACTCCCCAGGACAGGGGAATTCGGCCCTCCACTTT,CASSYSPGQGNSALHF
-,TRBD1,TRBV28,15,TRBJ1-5,TGTGCCAGCAGAACAGGGGGTGTAGGCAATCAGCCCCAGCATTTT,CASRTGGVGNQPQHF